The T cell receptor (beta chain) under discussion was sequenced for a study of identifying expanded T cells in peripheral blood. V dropped 4 bases and J dropped 2 bases, with 12 bases sitting between them. CDR1 and CDR2 (germline): MNHNS, SASEGT. The CDR3 runs 15 residues. During the collection period, no donor immune events like infections were recorded. TCRdb's table, derived via immunoSEQ multiplex PCR, lists solely in-frame clones and lacks some. Of some 130,000 clones detected, less than 90% appear once; the ten largest clones hold about 8%. The sample taken for sequencing was blood. The chain has TRBV6-1 and TRBJ1-3; D is possibly TRBD1 (6 bases). The clonotype comes from a person aged 18 to 75 in good health. CDR3 nucleotides: TGTGCCAGCAGTGGCAGGACAGCCCCTGGAAACACCATATATTTT. This gives the protein CASSGRTAPGNTIYF.